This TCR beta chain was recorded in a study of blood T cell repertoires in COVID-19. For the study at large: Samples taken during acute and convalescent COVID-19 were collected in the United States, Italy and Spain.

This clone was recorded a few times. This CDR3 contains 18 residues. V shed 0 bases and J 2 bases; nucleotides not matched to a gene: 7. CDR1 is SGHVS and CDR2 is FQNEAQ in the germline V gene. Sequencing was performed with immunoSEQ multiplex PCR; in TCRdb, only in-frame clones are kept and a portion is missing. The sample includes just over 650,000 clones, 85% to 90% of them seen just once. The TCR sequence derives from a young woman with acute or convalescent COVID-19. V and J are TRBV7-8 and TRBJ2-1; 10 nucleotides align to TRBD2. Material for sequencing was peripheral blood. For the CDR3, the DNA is TGTGCCAGCAGCTTAGCTCCATTAGGACTAGCGGCCTACAATGAGCAGTTCTTC. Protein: CASSLAPLGLAAYNEQFF. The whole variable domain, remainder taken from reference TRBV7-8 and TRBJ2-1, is GAGVSQSPRYKVAKRGQDVALRCDPISGHVSLFWYQQALGQGPEFLTYFQNEAQLDKSGLPSDRFFAERPEGSVSTLKIQRTQQEDSAVYLCASSLAPLGLAAYNEQFFGPGTRLTVL.